Listed below are T cell receptor beta chains from one sample, sequenced in a study of CD8+CD57+ T cells in acquired aplastic anemia. TCRdb passed the reads through MiXCR, listing each CDR3 protein once. The sample lists about 180,000 distinct CDR3 sequences, about 60% seen once, with more than 40% in the top ten. The sample taken for sequencing was sorted CD4+, CD8+, or CD8+CD57+ T cells (not recorded which) from PBMCs. Receptor source: a human donor with aplastic anemia. Each CDR3 is given with its conserved first and last residue. Each record gives: D gene, V gene, J gene, CDR3 protein. D genes are given only for firm matches.

-	TRBV10-2	TRBJ2-3	CASSEWVSTDTQYF
-	TRBV5-1	TRBJ1-3	CASSLVPITGPGNTIYF
-	TRBV20-1	TRBJ1-2	CSARINYGYTF
-	TRBV7-8	TRBJ2-7	CASSLGTDADEQYF
-	TRBV6-6	TRBJ2-7	CAGARSGSEQYF
-	TRBV12-3/TRBV12-4	TRBJ2-1	CASSLSPGLIPYNEQFF
TRBD1	TRBV5-1	TRBJ1-4	CASSPGTGGVNEKLFF
-	TRBV2	TRBJ2-1	CASREEQFF
-	TRBV5-4	TRBJ1-2	CASSLARGGTNYGYTF
-	TRBV7-6	TRBJ2-7	CARSLRDLSYEQYF
TRBD1	TRBV7-9	TRBJ1-6	CASVGQGNSPLHF
-	TRBV2	TRBJ1-5	CASSERTGNQPQHF
-	TRBV19	TRBJ1-5	CASMVWGQGNQPQHF
-	TRBV9	TRBJ2-7	CASSVGQDLYEQHF
-	TRBV24-1	TRBJ1-2	CATSDPMTANYGYTF
TRBD2	TRBV10-3	TRBJ2-1	CAISESALRAGLFYNEQFF
TRBD1	TRBV24-1	TRBJ2-7	CATSDTGTGTYEQYF
-	TRBV12-5	TRBJ1-1	CASKAGEAFF
TRBD1	TRBV20-1	TRBJ1-2	CSASRTGAPLNYGYTF
TRBD1	TRBV10-2	TRBJ1-2	CASSPQGGNYGYTF
-	TRBV4-1	TRBJ2-5	CASSQEASGEGTQYF
-	TRBV9	TRBJ2-7	CASSVDAGIEQYF
-	TRBV20-1	TRBJ1-2	CSARLGGYGYTF
-	TRBV19	TRBJ2-7	CASSMTGSYEQYF
TRBD2	TRBV7-2	TRBJ2-7	CASSLGASGGTSYEQYF
TRBD1	TRBV20-1	TRBJ2-5	CSARKTGEWEAQYF